These 26 T cell receptor beta chains were all obtained from the same sample, sequenced in a study of blood T cell repertoires in COVID-19. Only in-frame clones appear in the TCRdb table, and some are missing; sequencing was by immunoSEQ multiplex PCR. The sample holds nearly 300,000 clones, around 89% seen once. Material for sequencing was peripheral blood. These receptors were obtained from a woman in her 30s who had recovered from COVID-19.

V and J are TRBV6-2 or TRBV6-3 and TRBJ1-5; D gene uncertain. Trimming took off 6 bases at V and 0 bases at J, with 9 bases between the two ends. Germline CDR1 MNHEY, CDR2 SVGEGT. There are 14 residues in the CDR3. DNA for the CDR3: TGTGCCAGCAGCCGAGGCTATAGCAATCAGCCCCAGCATTTT. Amino acids: CASSRGYSNQPQHF.

V usage is TRBV6-5 and J usage is TRBJ2-7; TRBD1 aligns across 8 bases. J gave up 0 bases and V 6 bases, and 7 bases lay outside the gene matches. Per germline, CDR1 MNHEY and CDR2 SVGAGI. This CDR3 contains 15 residues. CDR3 sequence reads: CASRPGTGDSYEQYF. The CDR3 DNA reads TGTGCCAGCAGGCCCGGGACAGGAGACTCCTACGAGCAGTACTTC.

This clone was counted between two and nine times. This sequence joins TRBV3-1 (or the pseudogene TRBV3-2) and TRBJ1-2; a weak D match, TRBD1 (6 bases). Per germline, CDR1 LGHDT and CDR2 YNNKEL (reference sequence). This CDR3 is built from 13 residues. V lost 8 bases and J lost 7, with 17 bases in between. This chain's CDR3 is CASRLTQGAGYTF. The CDR3 DNA reads as TGTGCCAGCCGTCTTACACAGGGAGCTGGCTACACCTTC.

This chain links TRBV6-2 or TRBV6-3 with TRBJ2-7; 8 nucleotides line up with TRBD2. This CDR3 is 16 amino acids long. CDR1 is MNHEY and CDR2 is SVGEGT in the germline V gene. Trimming at V came to 0 bases and at J to 0 bases, leaving 4 bases not matched to a gene. For the CDR3, the DNA is TGTGCCAGCAGTTACTCGGGACTAGGCCTCTCCTACGAGCAGTACTTC. This encodes CASSYSGLGLSYEQYF.

This sequence joins TRBV5-6 and TRBJ1-5; a possible D gene is TRBD1 (6 bases). V lost 5 bases and J lost 0, with 15 bases in between. This CDR3 comprises 16 residues. Germline CDR1 SGHDT, CDR2 YYEEEE. The CDR3 loop reads CASRFGGLYSNQPQHF. The DNA for the CDR3 is TGTGCCAGCAGATTTGGGGGCCTTTATAGCAATCAGCCCCAGCATTTT.

This rearrangement joins TRBV30 to TRBJ1-4, with D maybe TRBD1 (5 bases). CDR1 is GTSNPN and CDR2 is SVGIG in the germline V gene (reference sequence). This CDR3 has 14 amino acids. Trimming took off 1 base at V and 7 bases at J, with 13 bases between the two ends. The CDR3 DNA follows: TGTGCCTGGAGTGATGGGTTCGGGGGTGAAAAACTGTTTTTT. This codes for CAWSDGFGGEKLFF. Drawing the rest from reference TRBV30 and TRBJ1-4, the complete variable domain is SQTIHQWPATLVQPVGSPLSLECTVEGTSNPNLYWYRQAAGRGLQLLFYSVGIGQISSEVPQNLSASRPQDRQFILSSKKLLLSDSGFYLCAWSDGFGGEKLFFGSGTQLSVL.

The chain couples TRBV6-2 or TRBV6-3 to TRBJ1-2; D perhaps matches TRBD1 (6 bases). Deletions cut 2 bases from V and 8 bases from J, with 15 bases between. The germline CDR1 and CDR2 sequences are MNHEY and SVGEGT. This CDR3 contains 14 residues. The CDR3: CASSYARGRDGYTF. The CDR3 nucleotides are TGTGCCAGCAGTTACGCCAGGGGTCGAGACGGCTACACCTTC.

As concerns this clone: Other DNA sequences from this sample encode an identical CDR3 as well. The genes are TRBV5-1 and TRBJ1-1; TRBD1 is a possible D gene (5 bases). CDR3 size: 12 residues. The V gene's germline CDR1 is SGHRS and CDR2 YFSETQ. Trimming shortened V by 1 base and J by 4 bases, and 5 bases separated the two germline ends. In DNA form, the CDR3 reads TGCGCCAGCAGCTTGAGGGGCACTGAAGCTTTCTTT. Protein: CASSLRGTEAFF. The variable domain in full, completed from reference TRBV5-1 and TRBJ1-1, reads KAGVTQTPRYLIKTRGQQVTLSCSPISGHRSVSWYQQTPGQGLQFLFEYFSETQRNKGNFPGRFSGRQFSNSRSEMNVSTLELGDSALYLCASSLRGTEAFFGQGTRLTVV.

This clone was observed at least ten times. The V gene is TRBV19, the J gene TRBJ2-1, with a tentative D call TRBD1 (6 bases). Looked up from germline, CDR1 is LNHDA and CDR2 is SQIVND (reference sequence). V lost 3 bases, J lost 10 bases, and 13 bases lay in between. The CDR3 consists of 13 residues. The CDR3 loop is CASSIHSGTEQFF. CDR3 sequence (DNA): TGTGCCAGTAGTATTCATAGTGGGACAGAGCAGTTCTTC.

The chain recombines TRBV28 with TRBJ1-2; D call uncertain. Germline V lookup: CDR1 MDHEN, CDR2 SYDVKM. V lost 5 bases to trimming and J lost 6 bases, with 16 bases between them. The CDR3 sequence is 14 residues long. CDR3 sequence (DNA): TGTGCCAGCAGTCCTCCCGGGAGCCTTCATGGCTACACCTTC. Encoded protein: CASSPPGSLHGYTF.

The chain links TRBV11-2 to TRBJ2-4; D perhaps matches TRBD2 (5 bases). CDR1 and CDR2 (germline): SGHAT, FQNNGV. With 4 bases removed from V and 11 bases from J, the gap between germline ends came to 15 bases. This CDR3 region has 13 residues. In DNA, the CDR3 is TGTGCCAGCAGCTCGCGGACGGACTCCTTTCAGTACTTC. Its protein is CASSSRTDSFQYF.

The V call is TRBV28, the J call TRBJ2-2; TRBD2 matches 14 bases. Germline-derived CDR1 and CDR2 are MDHEN and SYDVKM. V was pared by 7 bases and J by 2 bases, with 9 bases of the junction left unmatched. The CDR3 length is 18 residues. This CDR3 reads CASTPLGLAGGNTGELFF. CDR3 coding DNA: TGTGCCAGCACCCCCTTAGGACTAGCGGGGGGAAACACCGGGGAGCTGTTTTTT.

The chain combines TRBV18 with TRBJ1-6; a weak D match, TRBD1 (6 bases). The CDR3 contains 15 residues. CDR1 KGHSH and CDR2 LQKENI come from the germline V gene. The V end lost 3 bases, the J end lost 7 bases, and 13 bases lay between the germline ends. CDR3 protein: CASSPRTGLNSPLHF. CDR3 DNA sequence: TGTGCCAGCTCACCCCGTACAGGGTTGAATTCACCCCTCCACTTT.

The V gene is TRBV28, the J gene TRBJ1-2, with 8 nucleotides matching TRBD1. Germline CDR1 and CDR2: MDHEN and SYDVKM. CDR3 length: 15 residues. The CDR3 protein is CVSGGPAETNYGYTF. The CDR3 nucleotides are TGTGTCTCAGGGGGCCCCGCAGAAACTAACTATGGCTACACCTTC.

The chain combines TRBV3-1 (or the pseudogene TRBV3-2) with TRBJ1-1, with 8 positions matching TRBD1. V shed 4 bases and J 1 base; nucleotides not matched to a gene: 2. This CDR3 is 14 amino acids long. From germline, CDR1 is LGHDT and CDR2 YNNKEL (reference sequence). CDR3 sequence reads: CASSLTGGNTEAFF. DNA for the CDR3: TGTGCCAGCAGCCTCACAGGGGGGAACACTGAAGCTTTCTTT.

The rearrangement links TRBV19 to TRBJ2-2; weak D call: TRBD2 (6 bases). The CDR3 extends over 15 amino acids. The germline V gene has CDR1 LNHDA and CDR2 SQIVND (reference sequence). Trimming stripped 3 bases from V and 3 bases from J, with 11 bases between. As DNA, the CDR3 is TGTGCCAGTAGTATGGCGGGAAGGGACACCGGGGAGCTGTTTTTT. Protein product: CASSMAGRDTGELFF.

V gene TRBV30 combines with J gene TRBJ2-7; the match to TRBD2 covers 9 bases. The CDR3 has 16 amino acids. Germline CDR1 and CDR2: GTSNPN and SVGIG (reference sequence). V lost 2 bases to trimming and J lost 2 bases; unmatched junction nucleotides: 10. CDR3 nucleotide sequence: TGTGCCTGGAGTCTTGCGGGGGGGAGGGGAGCCTACGAGCAGTACTTC. It translates to CAWSLAGGRGAYEQYF.

This clone showed up just once. The chain recombines TRBV29-1 with TRBJ1-1; 7 nucleotides agree with TRBD1. This CDR3 is 15 amino acids long. V shed 8 bases and J 3 bases; nucleotides not matched to a gene: 15. CDR1 and CDR2 from the germline V gene are SQVTM and ANQGSEA. CDR3 residues: CSPRGLSGGDTEAFF. The CDR3 DNA reads as TGCAGCCCCAGGGGGTTGTCGGGCGGTGACACTGAAGCTTTCTTT.

V gene TRBV6-5 combines with J gene TRBJ1-4, with 9 bases lining up with TRBD1. The CDR3 sequence is 15 residues long. With V trimmed by 0 bases and J by 8 bases, 4 bases remained unmatched. Looked up from germline, CDR1 is MNHEY and CDR2 is SVGAGI. In nucleotides, the CDR3 is TGTGCCAGCAGTTACTCGATCACAGGGGGCGAAAAACTGTTTTTT. As protein: CASSYSITGGEKLFF.

The rearrangement links TRBV5-1 to TRBJ1-3; D unclear. The germline CDR1 and CDR2 sequences are SGHRS and YFSETQ. V lost 3 bases and J 3 bases, leaving 7 bases between the germline ends. The length of the CDR3 is 13 residues. The CDR3 here is CASSSLDGNTIYF. The CDR3 nucleotides read TGCGCCAGCAGCTCGCTAGATGGAAACACCATATATTTT.

This clone has a single count. The chain couples TRBV2 to TRBJ1-5, with 8 bases that match TRBD1. V lost 5 bases, J lost 1 base, and 4 bases stayed unmatched. Germline CDR1 and CDR2: SNHLY and FYNNEI. This CDR3 has 15 residues. The CDR3 nucleotides are TGTGCCAGCAGTTACAGGGGGGTAAGCAATCAGCCCCAGCATTTT. It codes for CASSYRGVSNQPQHF.

The chain has TRBV4-1 and TRBJ1-4; D is uncertain. CDR1 is MGHRA, CDR2 YSYEKL, per germline. The CDR3 contains 15 residues. V was cut by 1 base and J by 0 bases, with 6 bases left in between. The CDR3 protein is CASSQGPSTNEKLFF. The CDR3 DNA is TGCGCCAGCAGCCAAGGTCCCTCAACTAATGAAAAACTGTTTTTT.

The chain employs TRBV7-2 and TRBJ1-3; D gene unclear. CDR3 length: 15 residues. Germline V gene sequence: CDR1 SGHTA, CDR2 FQGNSA. The germline V and J ends were trimmed by 1 base and 0 bases, with 7 bases remaining between them. The CDR3 coding sequence is TGTGCCAGCAGCTTAGAGCGAAGCTCTGGAAACACCATATATTTT. Its translation: CASSLERSSGNTIYF.

J is TRBJ1-2 and V is TRBV5-4, with 11 bases matching TRBD1. Germline V gives CDR1 SGHNT, CDR2 YYREEE (reference sequence). The ends lost 3 bases at V and 8 bases at J; junction bases unmatched: 3. The CDR3 contains 13 residues. The CDR3 loop is CASSSDRGQGYTF. The CDR3 DNA sequence: TGTGCCAGCAGCTCGGACAGGGGGCAGGGCTACACCTTC.

V usage is TRBV6-5 and J usage is TRBJ1-5; D not resolved. The CDR3 has 14 amino acids. Trimming cost V 6 bases and J 7 bases, with 16 bases left between them. Germline V gene data show CDR1 as MNHEY and CDR2 as SVGAGI. In nucleotides, the CDR3 is TGTGCCAGCAGCCGAAGAAGGTCGGGACAGCCCCAGCATTTT. This sequence encodes CASSRRRSGQPQHF.

The genes are TRBV14 and TRBJ1-1, with 8 nucleotides matching TRBD1. CDR3 length: 16 amino acids. V shed 1 base, J shed 5 bases, and the junction held 9 bases outside the gene matches. The germline V gene has CDR1 SGHDN and CDR2 FVKESK. The CDR3 region has the DNA TGTGCCAGCAGCCAAGTTGACAGGGGATTGAGGACTGAAGCTTTCTTT. It is translated as CASSQVDRGLRTEAFF.